One sample yielded the 19 T cell receptor beta chains listed below, sequenced in a study of PD-L1 blockade in urothelial cancer. Noted time point: peripheral blood 6 weeks after treatment start. Only in-frame clones appear in the TCRdb table, and some are missing; sequencing was by immunoSEQ multiplex PCR. The sample records under 85,000 clones, approximately 90% being singletons. The sequences come from PBMCs, collected around atezolizumab (anti-PD-L1) treatment. These receptor sequences come from a woman at least 80 years old with urothelial cancer.

This clone occurred once. This rearrangement joins TRBV9 to TRBJ2-5; 13 bases agree with TRBD2. CDR3 length equals 16 residues. Germline CDR1 reads SGDLS; CDR2 reads YYNGEE. V was clipped by 3 bases and J by 5 bases; unmatched bases: 7. The CDR3 sequence: CASSARTSGSGETQYF. As DNA, the CDR3 is TGTGCCAGCAGCGCCCGGACTAGCGGGAGTGGTGAGACCCAGTACTTC. Full variable domain (remainder filled in from reference TRBV9 and TRBJ2-5): DSGVTQTPKHLITATGQRVTLRCSPRSGDLSVYWYQQSLDQGLQFLIQYYNGEERAKGNILERFSAQQFPDLHSELNLSSLELGDSALYFCASSARTSGSGETQYFGPGTRLLVL.

This clone has just one count. This rearrangement joins TRBV10-2 to TRBJ2-3; D perhaps matches TRBD2 (5 bases). The CDR3 is 14 residues long. Germline V gives CDR1 WSHSY, CDR2 SAAADI. The ends were cut back, 2 bases at V and 4 bases at J, with 10 bases in the middle. The CDR3 here is CASSERRGSDTQYF. Written as DNA, the CDR3 is TGCGCCAGCAGTGAGCGGCGAGGGTCAGATACGCAGTATTTT.

This chain connects TRBV11-2 to TRBJ2-7, with TRBD2 as a possible D gene (5 bases). The V end lost 0 bases, the J end lost 6 bases, and 6 bases lay between the germline ends. Germline CDR1 and CDR2: SGHAT and FQNNGV. The CDR3 spans 12 residues. The DNA of the CDR3 is TGTGCCAGCAGCTTAGAACGGGGCGAGCAGTACTTC. Its translation is CASSLERGEQYF.

The chain couples TRBV30 to TRBJ1-1; D is unresolved. V gave up 0 bases and J gave up 11 bases, with 10 bases separating them. This CDR3 has 11 amino acids. The germline V gene has CDR1 GTSNPN and CDR2 SVGIG (reference sequence). CDR3 sequence: CAWSVQLWAFF. As DNA, the CDR3 is TGTGCCTGGAGTGTACAGCTTTGGGCTTTCTTT.

The rearrangement uses TRBV7-9 and TRBJ2-1; tentatively, D is TRBD2 (5 bases). The CDR3 consists of 17 residues. V was cut by 5 bases and J by 8 bases, with 25 bases left in between. CDR1 and CDR2 (germline): SEHNR, FQNEAQ (reference sequence). The CDR3 coding sequence is TGTGCCAGCAGCCTACCGAAGCCGGGATCCGTCGTCGATGAGCAGTTCTTC. This codes for CASSLPKPGSVVDEQFF. The full variable domain, in which reference TRBV7-9 and TRBJ2-1 provide the parts outside the CDR3, is DTGVSQNPRHKITKRGQNVTFRCDPISEHNRLYWYRQTLGQGPEFLTYFQNEAQLEKSRLLSDRFSAERPKGSFSTLEIQRTEQGDSAMYLCASSLPKPGSVVDEQFFGPGTRLTVL.

The genes are TRBV19 and TRBJ1-1; TRBD1 agrees at 8 bases. This CDR3 contains 13 residues. With 7 bases clipped from V and 1 base from J, the junction kept 2 bases outside the gene matches. Germline assignment: CDR1 LNHDA and CDR2 SQIVND (reference sequence). The CDR3 protein is CASTGTGNTEAFF. In DNA, the CDR3 is TGTGCCAGTACCGGGACAGGGAACACTGAAGCTTTCTTT.

This clone has a single count. The rearrangement links TRBV30 to TRBJ1-2; D possibly corresponds to TRBD1 (6 bases). CDR1 is GTSNPN, CDR2 SVGIG, per germline (reference sequence). The CDR3 totals 13 residues. V dropped 4 bases and J dropped 3 bases, with 12 bases sitting between them. The CDR3 DNA is TGTGCCTGGATTCCACAGGGCTACTATGGCTACACCTTC. This sequence encodes CAWIPQGYYGYTF.

J is TRBJ2-7 and V is TRBV11-2, with D unresolved. The CDR3 length is 15 residues. Per germline, CDR1 SGHAT and CDR2 FQNNGV. V gave up 5 bases and J gave up 0 bases, with 14 bases separating them. The CDR3 reads CASSLTNLASYEQYF. The CDR3 DNA sequence: TGTGCCAGCAGCCTCACCAACTTAGCCTCCTACGAGCAGTACTTC.

This clone was recorded once. V usage is TRBV27 and J usage is TRBJ2-1, with D possibly being TRBD2 (6 bases). This CDR3 comprises 15 residues. Trimming left V 5 bases short and J 5 bases short, with 16 bases between. Germline values: CDR1 MNHEY, CDR2 SMNVEV (reference sequence). DNA of the CDR3: TGTGCCAGCAGTGTGAGGCTAGCGAGGAACAATGAGCAGTTCTTC. Residues: CASSVRLARNNEQFF.

This clone was found a few times. J is TRBJ1-5 and V is TRBV6-6, with D possibly TRBD1 on 6 matching bases. This CDR3 contains 13 residues. Germline CDR1 and CDR2: MNHNY and SVGAGI (reference sequence). V lost 6 bases and J lost 5, with 11 bases in between. This CDR3 reads CASRTGSHQPQHF. CDR3 bases: TGTGCCAGCAGAACAGGGTCCCATCAGCCCCAGCATTTT.

V is TRBV28 and J is TRBJ2-2, with D possibly TRBD2 on 6 matching bases. Germline CDR1 is MDHEN and CDR2 is SYDVKM. The V end lost 3 bases, the J end lost 2 bases, and 10 bases lay between the germline ends. The CDR3 sequence is 15 residues long. The CDR3 loop is CASSFPGTNTGELFF. The CDR3 region has the DNA TGTGCCAGCAGTTTCCCCGGGACTAACACCGGGGAGCTGTTTTTT.

V and J are TRBV7-8 and TRBJ1-1; TRBD1 aligns across 8 bases. The ends lost 5 bases at V and 0 bases at J; junction bases unmatched: 5. The CDR3 is 15 residues long. The germline V gene has CDR1 SGHVS and CDR2 FQNEAQ. The DNA of the CDR3 is TGTGCCAGCAGCCACAGACAGGGGTTGAACACTGAAGCTTTCTTT. As protein: CASSHRQGLNTEAFF.

V and J are TRBV11-2 and TRBJ2-7; D ambiguous. With 5 bases removed from V and 5 bases from J, the gap between germline ends came to 16 bases. The germline V gene encodes CDR1 SGHAT and CDR2 FQNNGV. The CDR3 is made up of 14 amino acids. CDR3 protein: CASSPRTVVDEQYF. In DNA, the CDR3 is TGTGCCAGCAGCCCTCGCACGGTAGTTGACGAGCAGTACTTC.

The chain is built from TRBV18 and TRBJ2-2, with a weak D call TRBD1 (6 bases). The CDR3 loop spans 14 amino acids. Between the trimmed V and J ends, which lost 6 bases and 3 bases, there was a span of 11 bases. CDR1 is KGHSH, CDR2 LQKENI, per germline. The CDR3 nucleotides are TGTGCCAGCTCGTTGGACAGCCACACCGGGGAGCTGTTTTTT. Translating gives CASSLDSHTGELFF.

This chain uses TRBV10-3 with TRBJ2-7; D gene ambiguous. Per the germline V gene, CDR1 is ENHRY and CDR2 is SYGVKD. V shed 0 bases and J shed 1 base, with 7 bases lying between them. The CDR3 covers 14 residues. The CDR3 coding sequence is TGTGCCATCAGTGAGTCTCAGGAATCCTACGAGCAGTACTTC. Translating it yields CAISESQESYEQYF.

This chain connects TRBV9 to TRBJ2-3; 10 bases agree with TRBD2. Germline CDR1 and CDR2: SGDLS and YYNGEE. The CDR3 sequence is 16 residues long. V shed 5 bases, J shed 1 base, and the junction held 7 bases outside the gene matches. CDR3 nucleotide sequence: TGTGCCAGCAGTGCTTATACTAGCGGGGGCACAGATACGCAGTATTTT. This codes for CASSAYTSGGTDTQYF.

V usage is TRBV5-8 and J usage is TRBJ2-1; D gene unclear. Trimming removed 0 bases at V and 12 bases at J, with 10 bases between. CDR1 and CDR2 from the germline V gene are SGHTS and YDEGEE. The CDR3 has 12 amino acids. CDR3 amino acids: CASSLGPQVQFF. The CDR3 DNA reads TGTGCCAGCAGCTTGGGTCCCCAGGTGCAGTTCTTC.

V usage is TRBV19 and J usage is TRBJ2-5; D not resolved. Germline CDR1 and CDR2: LNHDA and SQIVND (reference sequence). Trimming removed 3 bases at V and 1 base at J, with 9 bases between. This CDR3 spans 14 amino acids. In DNA, the CDR3 is TGTGCCAGTAGTATGGGCCAGAGCCAAGAGACCCAGTACTTC. As protein: CASSMGQSQETQYF.

V and J are TRBV7-9 and TRBJ2-3, with 16 bases aligning to TRBD2. J was trimmed by 6 bases and V by 6 bases; bases with no gene match: 9. This CDR3 region has 17 residues. The germline V gene has CDR1 SEHNR and CDR2 FQNEAQ (reference sequence). CDR3 region: CASRAPGLAGGGDTQYF. The CDR3 coding sequence is TGTGCCAGCAGGGCCCCGGGACTAGCGGGAGGGGGGGATACGCAGTATTTT.